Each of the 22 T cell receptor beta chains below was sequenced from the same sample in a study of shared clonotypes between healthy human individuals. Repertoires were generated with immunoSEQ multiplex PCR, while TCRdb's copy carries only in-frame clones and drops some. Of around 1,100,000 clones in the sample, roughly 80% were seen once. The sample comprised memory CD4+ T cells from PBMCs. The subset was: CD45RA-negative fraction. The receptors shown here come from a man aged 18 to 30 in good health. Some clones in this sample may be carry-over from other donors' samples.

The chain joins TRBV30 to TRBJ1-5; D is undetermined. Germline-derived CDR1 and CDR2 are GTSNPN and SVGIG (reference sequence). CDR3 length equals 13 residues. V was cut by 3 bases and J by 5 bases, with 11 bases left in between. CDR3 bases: TGTGCCTGGAGGGAGGGCTTCTATCAGCCCCAGCATTTT. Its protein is CAWREGFYQPQHF.

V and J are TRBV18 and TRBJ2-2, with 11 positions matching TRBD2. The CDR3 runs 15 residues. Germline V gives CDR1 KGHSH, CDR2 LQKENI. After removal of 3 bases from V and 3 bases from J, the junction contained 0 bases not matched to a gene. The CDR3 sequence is CASSPGLADTGELFF. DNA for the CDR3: TGTGCCAGCTCACCGGGACTAGCGGACACCGGGGAGCTGTTTTTT. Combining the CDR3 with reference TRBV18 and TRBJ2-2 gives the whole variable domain NAGVMQNPRHLVRRRGQEARLRCSPMKGHSHVYWYRQLPEEGLKFMVYLQKENIIDESGMPKERFSAEFPKEGPSILRIQQVVRGDSAAYFCASSPGLADTGELFFGEGSRLTVL.

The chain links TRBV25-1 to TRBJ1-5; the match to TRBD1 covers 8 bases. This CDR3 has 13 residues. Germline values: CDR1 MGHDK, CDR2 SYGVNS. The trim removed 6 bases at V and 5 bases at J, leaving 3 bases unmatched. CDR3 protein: CASRDRGDQPQHF. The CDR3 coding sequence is TGTGCCAGCAGAGACAGGGGTGATCAGCCCCAGCATTTT.

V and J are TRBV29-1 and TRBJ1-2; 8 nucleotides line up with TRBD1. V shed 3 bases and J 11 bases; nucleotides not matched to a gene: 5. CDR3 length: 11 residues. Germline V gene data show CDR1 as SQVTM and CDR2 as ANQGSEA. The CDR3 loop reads CSVEGTGEYTF. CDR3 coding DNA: TGCAGCGTTGAGGGGACAGGCGAATACACCTTC.

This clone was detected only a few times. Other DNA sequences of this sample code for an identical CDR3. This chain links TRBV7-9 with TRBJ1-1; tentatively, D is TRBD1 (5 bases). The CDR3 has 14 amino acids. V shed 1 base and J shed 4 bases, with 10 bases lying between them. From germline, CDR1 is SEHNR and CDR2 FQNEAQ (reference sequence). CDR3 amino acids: CASSLGGSGTEAFF. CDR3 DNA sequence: TGTGCCAGCAGCTTAGGGGGGTCCGGCACTGAAGCTTTCTTT.

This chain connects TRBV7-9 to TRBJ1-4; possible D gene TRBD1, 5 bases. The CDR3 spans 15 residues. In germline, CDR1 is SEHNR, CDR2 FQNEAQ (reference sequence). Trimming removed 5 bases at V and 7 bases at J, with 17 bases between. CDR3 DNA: TGTGCCAGCAGCCCCTTTGGGGGAATAGGTGAAAAACTGTTTTTT. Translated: CASSPFGGIGEKLFF.

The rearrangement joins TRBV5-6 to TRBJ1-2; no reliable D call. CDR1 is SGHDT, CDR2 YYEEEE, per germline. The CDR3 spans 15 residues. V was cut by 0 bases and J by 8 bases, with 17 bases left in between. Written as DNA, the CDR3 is TGTGCCAGCAGCTTGGCCTCACTCCCGGGGTTAGGCTACACCTTC. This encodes CASSLASLPGLGYTF.

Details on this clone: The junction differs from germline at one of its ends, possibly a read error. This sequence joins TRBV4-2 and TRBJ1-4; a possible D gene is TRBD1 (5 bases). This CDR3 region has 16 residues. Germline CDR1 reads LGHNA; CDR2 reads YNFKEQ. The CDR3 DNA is TGTGCCAGCAGCCAAGATCCAGCGGGGCGAGGTGAAAAACTATTTTTT. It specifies CASSQDPAGRGEKLFF.

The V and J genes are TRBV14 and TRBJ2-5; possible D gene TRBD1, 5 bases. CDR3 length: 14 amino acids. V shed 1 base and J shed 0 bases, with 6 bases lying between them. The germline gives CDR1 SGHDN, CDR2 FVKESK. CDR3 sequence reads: CASSQGGNQETQYF. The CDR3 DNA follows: TGTGCCAGCAGCCAAGGGGGCAACCAAGAGACCCAGTACTTC.

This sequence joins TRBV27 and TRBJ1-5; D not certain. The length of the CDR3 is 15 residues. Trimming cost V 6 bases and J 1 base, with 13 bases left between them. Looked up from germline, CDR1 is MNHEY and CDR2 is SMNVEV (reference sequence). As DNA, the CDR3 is TGTGCCAGCAGAGCCTTTAGTAGGAGCAATCAGCCCCAGCATTTT. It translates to CASRAFSRSNQPQHF.

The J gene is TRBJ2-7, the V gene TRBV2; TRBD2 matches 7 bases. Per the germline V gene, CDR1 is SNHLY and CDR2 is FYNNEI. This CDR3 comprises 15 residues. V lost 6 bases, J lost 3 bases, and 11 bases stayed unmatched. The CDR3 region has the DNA TGTGCCAGCAGACCTATGGGGAGGGGTGGCTACGAGCAGTACTTC. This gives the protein CASRPMGRGGYEQYF.

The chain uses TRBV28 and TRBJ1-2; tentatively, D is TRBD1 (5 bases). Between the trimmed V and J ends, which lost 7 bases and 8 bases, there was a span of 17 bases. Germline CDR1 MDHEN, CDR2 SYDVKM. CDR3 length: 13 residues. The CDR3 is CASITGTALGYTF. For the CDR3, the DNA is TGTGCCAGCATTACCGGGACCGCTTTGGGCTACACCTTC.

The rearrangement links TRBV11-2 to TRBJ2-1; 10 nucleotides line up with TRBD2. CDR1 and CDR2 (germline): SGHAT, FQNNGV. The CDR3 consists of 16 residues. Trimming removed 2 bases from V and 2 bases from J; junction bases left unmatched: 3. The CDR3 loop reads CASSLLAGAAYNEQFF. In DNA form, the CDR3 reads TGTGCCAGCAGCTTACTAGCGGGAGCGGCCTACAATGAGCAGTTCTTC.

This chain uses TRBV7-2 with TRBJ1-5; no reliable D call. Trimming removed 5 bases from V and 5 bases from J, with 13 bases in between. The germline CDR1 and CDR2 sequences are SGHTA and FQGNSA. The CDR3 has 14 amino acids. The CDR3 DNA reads TGTGCCAGCAGCCCCGGCGGGAGGGATCAGCCCCAGCATTTT. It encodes CASSPGGRDQPQHF.

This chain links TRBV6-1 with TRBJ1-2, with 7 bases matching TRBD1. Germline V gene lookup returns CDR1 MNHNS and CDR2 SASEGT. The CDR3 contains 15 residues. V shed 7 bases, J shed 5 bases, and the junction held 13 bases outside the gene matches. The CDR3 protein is CASNQAWGQLYGYTF. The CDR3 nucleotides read TGTGCCAGCAACCAGGCGTGGGGACAGTTATATGGCTACACCTTC.

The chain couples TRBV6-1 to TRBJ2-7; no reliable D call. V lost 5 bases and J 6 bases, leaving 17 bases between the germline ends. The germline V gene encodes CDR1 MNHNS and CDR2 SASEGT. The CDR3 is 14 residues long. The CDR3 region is CASSNLGLVPEQYF. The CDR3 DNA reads TGTGCCAGCAGTAACCTGGGTCTAGTGCCCGAGCAGTACTTC.

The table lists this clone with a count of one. This chain's CDR3 is CASSPLASGSYEQYF. The CDR3 bases are TGTGCCAGCAGCCCCCTGGCTAGCGGGAGCTACGAGCAGTACTTC. V usage is TRBV4-2 and J usage is TRBJ2-7; 10 bases are shared with TRBD2. V lost 4 bases, J lost 3 bases, and 6 bases stayed unmatched. CDR3 length equals 15 residues. Per the germline V gene, CDR1 is LGHNA and CDR2 is YNFKEQ.

Written as DNA, the CDR3 is TGCGCCAGCAGCTGGCCCTTGGGGGAGTCTACCTACGAGCAGTACTTC. Encoded protein: CASSWPLGESTYEQYF. The chain links TRBV5-1 to TRBJ2-7; D might be TRBD1 or TRBD2, each matching 5 bases. Germline lookup yields CDR1 SGHRS and CDR2 YFSETQ. V lost 3 bases to trimming and J lost 2 bases, with 18 bases between them. The CDR3 contains 16 residues.

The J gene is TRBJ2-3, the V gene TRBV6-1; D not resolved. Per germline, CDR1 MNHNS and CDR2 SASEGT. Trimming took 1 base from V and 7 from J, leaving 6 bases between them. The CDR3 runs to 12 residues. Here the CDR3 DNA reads TGTGCCAGCAGTGAAGGTCGAAATACGCAGTATTTT. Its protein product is CASSEGRNTQYF.

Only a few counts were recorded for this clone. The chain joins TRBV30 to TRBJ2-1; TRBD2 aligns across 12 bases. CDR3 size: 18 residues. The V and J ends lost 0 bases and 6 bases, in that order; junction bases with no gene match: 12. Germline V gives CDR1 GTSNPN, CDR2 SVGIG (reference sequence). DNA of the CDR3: TGTGCCTGGAGTGTACGGTGGGCTAGCGGGAGGGGGCTCAATGAGCAGTTCTTC. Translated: CAWSVRWASGRGLNEQFF.

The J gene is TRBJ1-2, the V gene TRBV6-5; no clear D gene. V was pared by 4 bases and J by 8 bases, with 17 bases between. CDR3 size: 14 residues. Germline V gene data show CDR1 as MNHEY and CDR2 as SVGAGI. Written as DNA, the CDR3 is TGTGCCAGCAGTTCGTCTATGACTTCGGGGGGCTACACCTTC. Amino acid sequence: CASSSSMTSGGYTF.

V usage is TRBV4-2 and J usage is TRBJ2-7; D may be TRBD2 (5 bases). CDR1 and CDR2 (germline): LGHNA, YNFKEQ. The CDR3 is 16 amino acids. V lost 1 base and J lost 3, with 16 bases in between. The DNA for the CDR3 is TGTGCCAGCAGCCAAGTGGCTAGTCCCACTAGCTACGAGCAGTACTTC. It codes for CASSQVASPTSYEQYF.